This T cell receptor beta chain stems from a study of blood T cell repertoires in COVID-19. For the study at large: Collection of acute and convalescent COVID-19 samples took place in the United States, Italy and Spain. From T cells, B-cell-depleted T cells, or PBMCs came the material, which was cDNA or gDNA.

The ends lost 4 bases at V and 2 bases at J; junction bases unmatched: 3. The CDR3 sequence is 15 residues long. Germline V gene lookup returns CDR1 LGHDT and CDR2 YNNKEL (reference sequence). Original analysis: From reference gene primer amplification, estimates of nucleated cell counts were derived. Assay used: immunoSEQ multiplex PCR; TCRdb lists only in-frame clones, some missing. From that table come the V and J calls and clone size; the DNA was used to work out D and trimming. Of 350,000 to 450,000 clones in the sample, 85% were seen once. The receptor's source is a woman younger than 30 with acute or convalescent COVID-19. The sequenced sample consisted of peripheral blood. The chain links TRBV3-1 (or the pseudogene TRBV3-2) to TRBJ2-1, with TRBD2 matching 9 bases. CDR3 residues: CASSRERGAYNEQFF. CDR3 in DNA: TGTGCCAGCAGCCGAGAGCGGGGGGCCTACAATGAGCAGTTCTTC.